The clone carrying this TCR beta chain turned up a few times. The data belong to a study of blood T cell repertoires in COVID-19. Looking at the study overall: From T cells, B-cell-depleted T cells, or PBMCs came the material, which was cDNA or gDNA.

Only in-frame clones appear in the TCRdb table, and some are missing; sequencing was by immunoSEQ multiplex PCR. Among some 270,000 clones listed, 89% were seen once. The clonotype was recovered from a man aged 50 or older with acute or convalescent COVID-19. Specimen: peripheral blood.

The CDR3 reads CASSLGRRAYEQYF. The CDR3, as DNA: TGTGCCAGCAGCTTAGGTCGCAGGGCCTACGAGCAGTACTTC. The chain couples TRBV7-8 to TRBJ2-7; TRBD1 is a possible D gene (5 bases). Germline assignment: CDR1 SGHVS and CDR2 FQNEAQ. The CDR3 runs to 14 residues. Between the trimmed V and J ends, which lost 1 base and 2 bases, there was a span of 9 bases.